Presented here are 15 T cell receptor beta chains from one specimen sequenced in a study of blood T cell repertoires in COVID-19 (dated by TCRdb to about 2020). Library preparation used the immunoSEQ multiplex PCR assay. In TCRdb, the immuneACCESS table is reduced to in-frame sequences with V and J assigned. These tables do not hold every clone; where another copy was compared, an unresolved V gene accounts for under half, and the others remain unexplained. In this sample the table shows approximately 46,000 clones, approximately 85% of which occur a single time. 6.5% of the sample goes to the ten largest clones. The sequencing sample was made of peripheral blood. All receptors come from a man in his sixties with acute or convalescent COVID-19.

This clone was recorded a few times. This chain joins TRBV7-9 and TRBJ1-2; no clear D gene. The CDR3 is made up of 13 amino acids. CDR1 SEHNR and CDR2 FQNEAQ come from the germline V gene (reference sequence). With 7 bases removed from V and 0 bases from J, the gap between germline ends came to 9 bases. CDR3 sequence reads: CASTPPANYGYTF. The CDR3 DNA is TGTGCCAGCACCCCCCCCGCTAACTATGGCTACACCTTC.

J is TRBJ2-5 and V is TRBV5-1; tentatively, D is TRBD1 (5 bases). V was shortened by 0 bases and J by 3 bases, with 9 bases between the two germline ends. The CDR3 is made up of 14 amino acids. From germline, CDR1 is SGHRS and CDR2 YFSETQ. The CDR3 DNA sequence: TGCGCCAGCAGCTTGGGTGGGGCCGAAGAGACCCAGTACTTC. Amino acid sequence: CASSLGGAEETQYF. Looking up the rest from reference TRBV5-1 and TRBJ2-5 gives the full variable domain: KAGVTQTPRYLIKTRGQQVTLSCSPISGHRSVSWYQQTPGQGLQFLFEYFSETQRNKGNFPGRFSGRQFSNSRSEMNVSTLELGDSALYLCASSLGGAEETQYFGPGTRLLVL.

This chain links TRBV15 with TRBJ2-7, with no clear D. Germline lookup yields CDR1 LNHNV and CDR2 YYDKDF (reference sequence). CDR3 size: 12 residues. V gave up 3 bases and J gave up 3 bases, with 6 bases separating them. In nucleotides, the CDR3 is TGTGCCACCAGCAGTTCCAGCTACGAGCAGTACTTC. This translates into CATSSSSYEQYF.

The V gene is TRBV3-1 (or the pseudogene TRBV3-2), the J gene TRBJ2-7; 12 positions agree with TRBD2. Unmatched junction bases numbered 7, after V lost 4 bases and J lost 3 bases. The germline gives CDR1 LGHDT, CDR2 YNNKEL (reference sequence). The CDR3 is 16 amino acids. The DNA for the CDR3 is TGTGCCAGCAGCCCGAGGACTAGCGGGGTCCTCTACGAGCAGTACTTC. Translation gives CASSPRTSGVLYEQYF.

The chain is built from TRBV27 and TRBJ2-2; 7 bases align to TRBD2. CDR3 length equals 17 residues. Germline V gives CDR1 MNHEY, CDR2 SMNVEV (reference sequence). With 7 bases clipped from V and 3 bases from J, the junction kept 14 bases outside the gene matches. DNA of the CDR3: TGTGCCAGCAAACATTCCGCGGGAGAGATAGACACCGGGGAGCTGTTTTTT. Its protein product is CASKHSAGEIDTGELFF.

This chain joins TRBV28 and TRBJ1-2, with no clear D. The ends were cut back, 6 bases at V and 3 bases at J, with 11 bases in the middle. Germline V lookup: CDR1 MDHEN, CDR2 SYDVKM. The CDR3 has 13 residues. DNA of the CDR3: TGTGCCAGCAGCCCAGGCCGAGACTATGGCTACACCTTC. It specifies CASSPGRDYGYTF.

The chain has TRBV12-5 and TRBJ2-1, with 7 bases lining up with TRBD2. The CDR3 is 14 amino acids. With 4 bases clipped from V and 5 bases from J, the junction kept 5 bases outside the gene matches. Germline V gives CDR1 LGHNT, CDR2 FRNRAP. Written as DNA, the CDR3 is TGTGCTAGTGGTTGGGAGGGCCCCCACAATGAGCAGTTCTTC. It translates to CASGWEGPHNEQFF.

The J gene is TRBJ2-3, the V gene TRBV5-1; 12 bases map to TRBD2. The CDR3 has 15 amino acids. Trimming at V came to 4 bases and at J to 6 bases, leaving 6 bases not matched to a gene. Germline CDR1 is SGHRS and CDR2 is YFSETQ. The CDR3 loop is CASSPTSGRGDTQYF. CDR3 DNA sequence: TGCGCCAGCAGCCCGACTAGCGGGAGAGGTGATACGCAGTATTTT.

The CDR3 loop reads CASSQVDRDNEKLFF. CDR3 DNA: TGTGCCAGCAGCCAAGTAGACAGAGATAATGAAAAACTGTTTTTT. This chain joins TRBV4-2 and TRBJ1-4; a possible D gene is TRBD1 (5 bases). The V end was cut by 1 base, the J end by 4 bases, with 10 bases between. CDR3 size: 15 residues. Germline lookup yields CDR1 LGHNA and CDR2 YNFKEQ.

The rearrangement links TRBV5-1 to TRBJ2-1, with TRBD2 identical over 11 bases. Germline CDR1 and CDR2: SGHRS and YFSETQ. V trimming: 0 bases; J trimming: 5 bases; junction bases outside the gene matches: 1. The CDR3 runs to 15 residues. CDR3 in amino acids: CASSLGLAGHNEQFF. DNA for the CDR3: TGCGCCAGCAGCTTGGGACTAGCGGGACACAATGAGCAGTTCTTC.

The chain uses TRBV27 and TRBJ1-1; TRBD1 might be the D (5 bases). Germline lookup yields CDR1 MNHEY and CDR2 SMNVEV (reference sequence). V dropped 5 bases and J dropped 5 bases, with 15 bases sitting between them. This CDR3 comprises 14 residues. The CDR3 is CASSLRLGGTEAFF. In nucleotides, the CDR3 is TGTGCCAGCAGTCTCCGACTGGGGGGAACTGAAGCTTTCTTT.

The chain is built from TRBV28 and TRBJ1-4; 7 bases match TRBD1. CDR3 length equals 13 residues. J gave up 7 bases and V 11 bases, and 10 bases lay outside the gene matches. The germline V gene encodes CDR1 MDHEN and CDR2 SYDVKM. CDR3 coding DNA: TGTGCCGTCCGGGGACAGCGCGCTGAAAAACTGTTTTTT. It encodes CAVRGQRAEKLFF.

The sample holds a few counts of this clone. The rearrangement links TRBV28 to TRBJ1-5, with 10 nucleotides matching TRBD1. V was clipped by 6 bases and J by 6 bases; unmatched bases: 8. Germline-derived CDR1 and CDR2 are MDHEN and SYDVKM. The CDR3 consists of 15 residues. CDR3 coding DNA: TGTGCCAGCAGCCCCGGGACAGGGGTGAGTCAGCCCCAGCATTTT. This codes for CASSPGTGVSQPQHF.

This chain joins TRBV18 and TRBJ2-7; 8 nucleotides agree with TRBD1. The germline gives CDR1 KGHSH, CDR2 LQKENI. The CDR3 sequence is 16 residues long. With 5 bases clipped from V and 1 base from J, the junction kept 10 bases outside the gene matches. In nucleotides, the CDR3 is TGTGCCAGCTCATCGCCCGGGACAGGTGGTTCCTACGAGCAGTACTTC. Amino acid sequence: CASSSPGTGGSYEQYF.

This rearrangement joins TRBV27 to TRBJ2-7, with D tentatively TRBD2 (5 bases). The germline V gene encodes CDR1 MNHEY and CDR2 SMNVEV (reference sequence). The V and J ends lost 5 bases and 0 bases respectively, with 20 bases between them. This CDR3 has 17 residues. The CDR3 region is CASSPYPGRASSYEQYF. The DNA of the CDR3 is TGTGCCAGCAGTCCCTACCCCGGGCGGGCGAGCTCCTACGAGCAGTACTTC.